This TCR beta chain came from a study of T cells after posttransplantation cyclophosphamide. General study points: Recipient CMV seropositivity and CMV reactivation strongly tracked TRB clonality. Donor-recipient repertoire similarity was low at 1-2 months, rising over year one. TRB overlap between skin or GI tissue T cells and blood was limited.

In its sample, this clone was seen many times. Antigen unknown. The method was immunoSEQ multiplex PCR; TCRdb's version includes in-frame clones alone and lacks a portion of them. The sample includes 20,000 to 25,000 clones, none of them occurring once. Cyclophosphamide on days +3 and +4 followed busulfan-fludarabine conditioning and a marrow graft. V lost 2 bases and J lost 0, with 10 bases in between. In germline, CDR1 is LNHDA, CDR2 SQIVND (reference sequence). CDR3 length: 15 amino acids. This specimen was PBMCs, taken after allogeneic stem cell transplant with posttransplant cyclophosphamide. This TCR was sampled from a young adult male patient who received an allogeneic stem cell transplant from a related donor, was CMV-positive, and had no GVHD. Some T cells may be transferred from the graft donor. The V gene is TRBV19, the J gene TRBJ1-2; no clear D. CDR3 in amino acids: CASSIWEGANYGYTF. For the CDR3, the DNA is TGTGCCAGTAGTATATGGGAGGGCGCTAACTATGGCTACACCTTC.